This TCR beta chain was recovered during a study of shared clonotypes between healthy human individuals. Study at large: Donors had three CD4 naive, three CD4 memory, two CD8 naive and one CD8 memory plate apiece. Whole-study findings and limits: At large depth, rarefaction still showed sorted-subset sequencing to be incomplete.

Assay: immunoSEQ multiplex PCR; the TCRdb copy retains only in-frame clones and omits some. The data contain nearly 2 million clones, just under 95% of them singletons. The CDR3 extends over 15 amino acids. J lost 2 bases, V lost 0 bases, and 1 base had no gene match. Per germline, CDR1 SEHNR and CDR2 FQNEAQ (reference sequence). For this clone: Antigen specificity is unknown.

Naive CD8 populations comprised CD45RO-negative cells positively selected for CCR7, excluding terminally differentiated effector memory CD45RA+ cells. Sequencing used naive CD8+ T cells sorted from blood. The chain has TRBV7-9 and TRBJ2-7, with 10 positions matching TRBD2. The source is a man in his late teens or twenties in good health. The CDR3 DNA sequence: TGTGCCAGCAGCTTAGCTAGCGGGAGGACCTACGAGCAGTACTTC. It specifies CASSLASGRTYEQYF.